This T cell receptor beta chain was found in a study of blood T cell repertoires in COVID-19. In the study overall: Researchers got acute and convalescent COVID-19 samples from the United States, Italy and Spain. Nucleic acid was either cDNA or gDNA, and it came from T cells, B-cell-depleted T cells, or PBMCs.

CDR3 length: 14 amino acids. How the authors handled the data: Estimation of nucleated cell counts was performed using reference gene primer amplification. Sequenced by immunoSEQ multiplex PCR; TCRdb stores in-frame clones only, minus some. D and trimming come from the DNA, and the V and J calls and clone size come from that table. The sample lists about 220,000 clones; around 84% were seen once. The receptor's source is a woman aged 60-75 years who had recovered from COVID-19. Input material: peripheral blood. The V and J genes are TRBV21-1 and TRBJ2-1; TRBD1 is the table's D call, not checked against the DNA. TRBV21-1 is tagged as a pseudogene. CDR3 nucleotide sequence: TGTGCCAGCAGCACTTGGGACAGCGACAATGAGCAGTTCTTC. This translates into CASSTWDSDNEQFF.